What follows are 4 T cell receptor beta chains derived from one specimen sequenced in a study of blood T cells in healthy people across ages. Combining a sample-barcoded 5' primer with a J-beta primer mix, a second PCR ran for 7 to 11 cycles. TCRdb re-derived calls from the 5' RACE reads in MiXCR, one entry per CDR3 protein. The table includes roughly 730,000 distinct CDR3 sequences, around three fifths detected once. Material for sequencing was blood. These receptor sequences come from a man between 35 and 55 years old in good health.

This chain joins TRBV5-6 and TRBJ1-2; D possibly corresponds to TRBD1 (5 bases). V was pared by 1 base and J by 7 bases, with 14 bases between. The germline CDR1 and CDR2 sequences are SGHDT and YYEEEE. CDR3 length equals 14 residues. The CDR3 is CASSLPGALSGYTF. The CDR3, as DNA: TGTGCCAGCAGCTTGCCCGGGGCTTTATCTGGCTACACCTTC.

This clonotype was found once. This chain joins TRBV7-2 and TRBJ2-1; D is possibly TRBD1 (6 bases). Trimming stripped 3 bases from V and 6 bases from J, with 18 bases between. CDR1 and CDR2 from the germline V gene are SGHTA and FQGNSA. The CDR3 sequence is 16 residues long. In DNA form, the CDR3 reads TGTGCCAGCAGCTTCCGGACAGTTCTTTCGGGCAATGAGCAGTTCTTC. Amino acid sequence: CASSFRTVLSGNEQFF.

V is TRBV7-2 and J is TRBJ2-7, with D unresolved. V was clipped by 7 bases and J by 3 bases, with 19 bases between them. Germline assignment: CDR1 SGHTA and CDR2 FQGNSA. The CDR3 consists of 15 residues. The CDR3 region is CASKKDPGAYYEQYF. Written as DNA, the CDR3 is TGTGCCAGCAAGAAGGACCCAGGTGCCTACTACGAGCAGTACTTC. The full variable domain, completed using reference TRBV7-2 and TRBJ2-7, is GAGVSQSPSNKVTEKGKDVELRCDPISGHTALYWYRQSLGQGLEFLIYFQGNSAPDKSGLPSDRFSAERTGGSVSTLTIQRTQQEDSAVYLCASKKDPGAYYEQYFGPGTRLTVT.

The CDR3 DNA reads TGTGCCACCTCTCCGGGGAGCACAGATACGCAGTATTTT. It codes for CATSPGSTDTQYF. This rearrangement joins TRBV10-3 to TRBJ2-3, with TRBD2 as a possible D gene (5 bases). Germline V gene data show CDR1 as ENHRY and CDR2 as SYGVKD. With 10 bases removed from V and 0 bases from J, the gap between germline ends came to 11 bases. CDR3 size: 13 residues.